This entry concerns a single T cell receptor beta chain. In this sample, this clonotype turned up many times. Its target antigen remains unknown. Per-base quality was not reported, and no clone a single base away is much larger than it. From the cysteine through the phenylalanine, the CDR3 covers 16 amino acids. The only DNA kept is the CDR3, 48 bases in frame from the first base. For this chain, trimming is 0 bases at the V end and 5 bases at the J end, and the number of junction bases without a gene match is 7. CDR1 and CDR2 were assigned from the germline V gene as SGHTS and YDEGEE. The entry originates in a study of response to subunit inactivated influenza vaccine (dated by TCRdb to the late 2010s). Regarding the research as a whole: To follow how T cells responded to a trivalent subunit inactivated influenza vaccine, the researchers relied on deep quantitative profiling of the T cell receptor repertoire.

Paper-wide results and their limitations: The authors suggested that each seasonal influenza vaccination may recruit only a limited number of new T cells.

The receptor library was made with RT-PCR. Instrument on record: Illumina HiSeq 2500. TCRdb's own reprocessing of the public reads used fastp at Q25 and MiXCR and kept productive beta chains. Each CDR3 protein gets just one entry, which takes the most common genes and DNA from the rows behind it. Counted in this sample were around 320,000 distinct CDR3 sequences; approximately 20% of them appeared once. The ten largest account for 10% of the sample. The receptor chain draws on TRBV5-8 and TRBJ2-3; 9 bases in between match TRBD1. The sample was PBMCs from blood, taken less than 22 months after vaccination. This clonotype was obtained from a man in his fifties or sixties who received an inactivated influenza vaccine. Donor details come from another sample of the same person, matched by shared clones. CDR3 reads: CASSLAPQGAIDTQYF. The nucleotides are TGTGCCAGCAGCTTGGCCCCACAGGGGGCTATAGATACGCAGTATTTT.